The rows below give T cell receptor beta chains drawn from one sample of a study of shared clonotypes between healthy human individuals. Produced via immunoSEQ multiplex PCR; TCRdb's table is partial and in-frame only. Of more than 400,000 clones listed, roughly 95% are singletons. The specimen was naive CD4+ T cells sorted from blood. The receptors stem from a woman aged 30 to 39 in good health. CDR3s include the opening cysteine and the closing phenylalanine or tryptophan. A D gene is named only where the DNA matches it firmly. Clone size, where shown, is once, few, many, or a class for clones that have expanded.

>TRBJ1-3|.|.|TRBV5-8
CASRRRLRSGNTIYF
TGTGCCAGCAGACGTCGGCTAAGGTCTGGAAACACCATATATTTT
>TRBJ1-1|.|.|TRBV2
CANRQDGLTEAFF
TGTGCCAACCGACAGGACGGGCTAACTGAAGCTTTCTTT
>TRBJ2-7|.|TRBD1|TRBV28
CASRFRDRGNLYEQYF
TGTGCCAGCAGGTTCCGGGACAGGGGAAATTTATACGAGCAGTACTTC
>TRBJ1-2|.|.|TRBV6-1
CASKRQGLSGGYTF
TGTGCCAGCAAGCGGCAGGGGCTGTCGGGTGGCTACACCTTC
>TRBJ1-2|.|TRBD1|TRBV5-6
CASSLRGHGYTF
TGTGCCAGCAGCTTGAGGGGGCATGGCTACACCTTC
>TRBJ2-7|.|TRBD1|TRBV18
CASSPPTGAVSEQYF
TGTGCCAGCTCACCACCGACAGGGGCCGTGTCTGAGCAGTACTTC
>TRBJ2-7|.|.|TRBV21-1
CASTILGDGRFYEQYF
TGTGCCAGCACCATCCTCGGGGACGGTCGTTTTTACGAGCAGTACTTC
>TRBJ1-5|.|TRBD1|TRBV19
CASRKQGSGQPQHF
TGTGCCAGTCGAAAACAGGGGTCTGGTCAGCCCCAGCATTTT
>TRBJ2-5|.|.|TRBV7-3
CASSLTGQAERETQYF
TGTGCCAGCAGCTTAACAGGGCAGGCGGAGAGGGAGACCCAGTACTTC
>TRBJ2-1|.|.|TRBV7-3
CASSPGVRNEQFF
TGTGCCAGCAGCCCCGGCGTACGGAATGAGCAGTTCTTC
>TRBJ2-3|.|TRBD2|TRBV2
CASSANSGRTDTQYF
TGTGCCAGCAGTGCTAATAGCGGGAGGACAGATACGCAGTATTTT
>TRBJ1-4|.|.|TRBV6-1
CASSDRINEKLFF
TGTGCCAGCAGTGACAGGATTAATGAAAAACTGTTTTTT
>TRBJ2-3|.|.|TRBV29-1
CSVFSGSLGTDTQYF
TGCAGCGTTTTTTCAGGGTCGTTAGGCACAGATACGCAGTATTTT
>TRBJ2-3|.|.|TRBV10-3
CAISVEGRADTQYF
TGTGCCATCAGTGTGGAGGGCCGGGCAGATACGCAGTATTTT
>TRBJ1-2|.|TRBD1|TRBV5-1
CASSSSTGTGYTF
TGCGCCAGCAGCTCCTCGACAGGGACCGGCTACACCTTC
>TRBJ2-7|.|TRBD2|TRBV7-9
CASSFGAPGEGYEQYF
TGTGCCAGCAGCTTCGGTGCCCCGGGGGAGGGTTACGAGCAGTACTTC
>TRBJ2-3|.|.|TRBV28
CASSFGTTDTQYF
TGTGCCAGCAGTTTCGGAACCACAGATACGCAGTATTTT
>TRBJ1-2|.|.|TRBV18
CASSLDTANYGYTF
TGTGCCAGCTCACTCGACACGGCCAACTATGGCTACACCTTC
>TRBJ2-7|.|TRBD1|TRBV27
CASSFGQGSSYEQYF
TGTGCCAGCAGCTTTGGACAGGGATCGTCCTACGAGCAGTACTTC
>TRBJ1-5|.|TRBD1|TRBV23-1
CASRQRWDREHQPQHF
TGCGCCAGCAGACAACGTTGGGACAGGGAGCATCAGCCCCAGCATTTT
>TRBJ1-1|.|.|TRBV21-1
CASSKAKGARGTEAFF
TGTGCCAGCAGCAAAGCGAAGGGGGCGAGAGGGACTGAAGCTTTCTTT
>TRBJ1-1|once|.|TRBV6-6
CASGEGDHNMNTEAFF
TGTGCCAGCGGCGAGGGGGACCATAATATGAACACTGAAGCTTTCTTT
>TRBJ2-7|.|TRBD2|TRBV28
CASSWGGRAYEQYF
TGTGCCAGCAGTTGGGGAGGGAGGGCCTACGAGCAGTACTTC
>TRBJ2-7|.|.|TRBV28
CASSLYSKGNHEQYF
TGTGCCAGCAGTTTATACTCCAAGGGTAACCACGAGCAGTACTTC
>TRBJ2-7|.|TRBD1|TRBV29-1
CSVPGQGSYEQYF
TGCAGCGTACCGGGACAGGGATCCTACGAGCAGTACTTC
>TRBJ2-2|.|TRBD2|TRBV28
CASSSGTSGINTGELFF
TGTGCCAGCAGTTCAGGGACTAGCGGGATAAACACCGGGGAGCTGTTTTTT
>TRBJ2-1|.|.|TRBV5-4
CASSRISSYNEQFF
TGTGCCAGCAGCAGGATAAGCTCCTACAATGAGCAGTTCTTC
>TRBJ2-1|.|.|TRBV19
CASSIDRVRNEQFF
TGTGCCAGTAGTATAGATCGGGTAAGGAATGAGCAGTTCTTC
>TRBJ1-5|.|.|TRBV2
CASSEIYRTGGAAQHF
TGTGCCAGCAGCGAGATCTACCGGACCGGGGGGGCGGCCCAGCATTTT
>TRBJ2-2|.|.|TRBV5-5
CASSYSGPNTGELFF
TGTGCCAGCAGCTATTCGGGACCAAACACCGGGGAGCTGTTTTTT
>TRBJ2-3|.|.|TRBV6-5
CASSAAMGTDTQYF
TGTGCCAGCAGTGCCGCGATGGGAACAGATACGCAGTATTTT
>TRBJ1-2|.|.|TRBV28
CASSLRALYGYTF
TGTGCCAGCAGTTTACGGGCCCTCTATGGCTACACCTTC
>TRBJ2-1|.|TRBD1|TRBV30
CAWSVGLQGPEFF
TGTGCCTGGAGTGTGGGCTTACAGGGGCCGGAGTTCTTC
>TRBJ2-3|.|.|TRBV6-4
CASSVRGTSTDTQYF
TGTGCCAGCAGTGTGCGGGGGACAAGCACAGATACGCAGTATTTT
>TRBJ1-3|.|.|TRBV6-1
CASRQGSGNTIYF
TGTGCCAGCAGACAGGGCTCTGGAAACACCATATATTTT
>TRBJ2-5|.|.|TRBV10-3
CAISEREQETQYF
TGTGCCATCAGTGAACGGGAGCAAGAGACCCAGTACTTC
>TRBJ2-2|.|TRBD1|TRBV9
CASKFGQGAGELFF
TGTGCCAGCAAATTCGGACAGGGGGCCGGGGAGCTGTTTTTT
>TRBJ1-1|.|.|TRBV14
CASSQQWQGKAFF
TGTGCCAGCAGCCAACAATGGCAGGGTAAGGCTTTCTTT
>TRBJ2-2|.|TRBD1|TRBV7-2
CASSLDDRGYTGELFF
TGTGCCAGCAGCTTAGACGACAGGGGATACACCGGGGAGCTGTTTTTT
>TRBJ1-6|.|TRBD1|TRBV19
CASSRPGQGVWYSPLHF
TGTGCCAGTAGTCGACCGGGACAGGGGGTATGGTATTCACCCCTCCACTTT
>TRBJ1-4|.|.|TRBV6-5
CASSYALPTNEKLFF
TGTGCCAGCAGTTACGCGTTACCAACTAATGAAAAACTGTTTTTT
>TRBJ1-5|.|.|TRBV28
CASSTQGNIQPQHF
TGTGCCAGCAGCACTCAGGGGAATATTCAGCCCCAGCATTTT
>TRBJ1-5|few|.|TRBV19
CASSIGTQPQHF
TGTGCCAGTAGTATAGGAACCCAGCCCCAGCATTTT
>TRBJ1-1|.|.|TRBV6-1
CASKQPGQLNTEAFF
TGTGCCAGCAAACAACCGGGACAATTGAACACTGAAGCTTTCTTT
>TRBJ2-2|.|.|TRBV27
CASSLRQMNTGELFF
TGTGCCAGCAGTTTAAGACAGATGAACACCGGGGAGCTGTTTTTT
>TRBJ1-4|.|.|TRBV7-9
CASSNSEKLFF
TGTGCCAGCAGCAATAGTGAAAAACTGTTTTTT
>TRBJ2-3|.|TRBD1|TRBV18
CASSPGDRDTDTQYF
TGTGCCAGCTCACCGGGGGACAGGGACACAGATACGCAGTATTTT
>TRBJ2-5|.|.|TRBV25-1
CASRTLGTLVQETQYF
TGTGCCAGCAGAACACTCGGGACACTAGTTCAAGAGACCCAGTACTTC
>TRBJ2-3|.|.|TRBV10-3
CAISQRDTQYF
TGTGCCATCAGTCAGAGAGATACGCAGTATTTT
>TRBJ2-7|.|.|TRBV27
CASSLTGTYEQYF
TGTGCCAGCAGTTTAACAGGGACTTACGAGCAGTACTTC